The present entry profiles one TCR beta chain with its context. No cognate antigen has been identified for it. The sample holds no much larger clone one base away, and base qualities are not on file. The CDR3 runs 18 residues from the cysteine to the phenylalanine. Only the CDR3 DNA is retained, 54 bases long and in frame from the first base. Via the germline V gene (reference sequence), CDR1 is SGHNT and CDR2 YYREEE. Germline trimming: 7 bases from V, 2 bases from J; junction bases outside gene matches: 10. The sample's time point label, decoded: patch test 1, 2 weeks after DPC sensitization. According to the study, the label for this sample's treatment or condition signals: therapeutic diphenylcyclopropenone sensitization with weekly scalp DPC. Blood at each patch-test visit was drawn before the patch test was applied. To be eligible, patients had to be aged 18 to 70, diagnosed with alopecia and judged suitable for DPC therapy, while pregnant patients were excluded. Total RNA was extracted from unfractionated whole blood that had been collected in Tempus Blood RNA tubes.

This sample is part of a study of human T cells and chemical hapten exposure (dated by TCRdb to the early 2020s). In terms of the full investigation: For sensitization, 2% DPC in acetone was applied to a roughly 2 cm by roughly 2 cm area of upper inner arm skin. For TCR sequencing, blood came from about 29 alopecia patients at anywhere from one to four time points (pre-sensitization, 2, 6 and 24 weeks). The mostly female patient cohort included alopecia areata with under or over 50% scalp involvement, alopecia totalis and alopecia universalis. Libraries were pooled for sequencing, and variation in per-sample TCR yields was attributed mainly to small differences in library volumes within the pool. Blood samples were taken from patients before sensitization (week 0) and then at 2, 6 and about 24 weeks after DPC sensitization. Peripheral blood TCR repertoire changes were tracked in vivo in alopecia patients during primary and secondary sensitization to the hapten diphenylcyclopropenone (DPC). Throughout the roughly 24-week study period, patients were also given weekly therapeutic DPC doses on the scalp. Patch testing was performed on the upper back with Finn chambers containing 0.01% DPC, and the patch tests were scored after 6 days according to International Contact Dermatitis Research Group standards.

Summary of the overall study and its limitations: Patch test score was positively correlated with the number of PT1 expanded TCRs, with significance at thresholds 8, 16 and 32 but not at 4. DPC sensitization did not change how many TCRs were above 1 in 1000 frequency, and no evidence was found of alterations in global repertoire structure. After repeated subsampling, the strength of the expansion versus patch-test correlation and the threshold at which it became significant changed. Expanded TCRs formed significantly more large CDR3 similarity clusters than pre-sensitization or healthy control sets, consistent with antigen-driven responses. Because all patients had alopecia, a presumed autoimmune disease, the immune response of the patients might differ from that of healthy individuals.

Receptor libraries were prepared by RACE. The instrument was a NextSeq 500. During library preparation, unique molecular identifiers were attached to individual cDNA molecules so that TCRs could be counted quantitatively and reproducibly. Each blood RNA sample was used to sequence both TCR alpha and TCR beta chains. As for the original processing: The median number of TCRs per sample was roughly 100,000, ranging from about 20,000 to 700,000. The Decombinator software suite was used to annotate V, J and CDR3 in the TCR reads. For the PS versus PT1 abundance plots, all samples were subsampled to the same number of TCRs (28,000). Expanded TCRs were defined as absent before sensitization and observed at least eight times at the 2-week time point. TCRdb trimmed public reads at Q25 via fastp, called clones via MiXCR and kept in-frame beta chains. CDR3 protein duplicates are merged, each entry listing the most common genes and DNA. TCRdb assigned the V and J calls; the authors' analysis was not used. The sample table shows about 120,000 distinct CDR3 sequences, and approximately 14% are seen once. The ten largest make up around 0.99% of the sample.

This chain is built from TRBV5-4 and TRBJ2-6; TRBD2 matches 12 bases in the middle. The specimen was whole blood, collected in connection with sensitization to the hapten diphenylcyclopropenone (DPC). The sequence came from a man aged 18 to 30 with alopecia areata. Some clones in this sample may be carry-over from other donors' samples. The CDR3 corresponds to CASQRPGLAGAGANVLTF. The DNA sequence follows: TGTGCCAGCCAACGACCGGGACTAGCGGGCGCTGGGGCCAACGTCCTGACTTTC.